A selection of T cell receptor beta chains follows, all from one sample in a study of T-cell reconstitution after alpha-beta-depleted transplantation in children. TCRdb reanalysed the PCR reads using MiXCR and keeps one entry per CDR3 protein. The sample records more than 100,000 distinct CDR3 sequences, 23% being singletons. This specimen consisted of PBMCs, mostly from graft donor cells, obtained 180 days after TCRalphabeta/CD19-depleted stem cell transplant. These receptors all stem from a male patient aged 2 to 10 who had a stem cell transplant for chronic granulomatous disease, so the T cells may come from the graft donor. Each CDR3 is given with its conserved first and last residue. The D gene is left open where the match is weak. Clone size is stated in some rows and not others, as once, few, many or a class when expanded.

v_gene: TRBV12-3/TRBV12-4; j_gene: TRBJ1-2; abundance: .; d_gene: TRBD1; CDR3nt: TGTGCCAGCAGAAAGACAGGGTCTTATAACTATGGCTACACCTTC; CDR3aa: CASRKTGSYNYGYTF
v_gene: TRBV7-9; j_gene: TRBJ2-7; abundance: many; d_gene: TRBD2; CDR3nt: TGTGCCAGCAGCCTAGAGGGGACTAGCGGATACGAGCAGTACTTC; CDR3aa: CASSLEGTSGYEQYF
v_gene: TRBV7-2; j_gene: TRBJ2-5; abundance: many; d_gene: TRBD2; CDR3nt: TGTGCCAGCAGCTTAGGGGCGGGACTAGTCGACGAGACCCAGTACTTC; CDR3aa: CASSLGAGLVDETQYF
v_gene: TRBV28; j_gene: TRBJ1-6; abundance: many; d_gene: .; CDR3nt: TGTGCCAGCAGTGCCCTCGGGTCAGCCAATTCACCCCTCCACTTT; CDR3aa: CASSALGSANSPLHF
v_gene: TRBV28; j_gene: TRBJ1-5; abundance: .; d_gene: TRBD1; CDR3nt: TGTGCCAGCAATTTTCCTCGGACAGGACTTAGCAATCAGCCCCAGCATTTT; CDR3aa: CASNFPRTGLSNQPQHF
v_gene: TRBV24-1; j_gene: TRBJ2-1; abundance: .; d_gene: TRBD2; CDR3nt: TGTGCCACCAGTGATCCAGCGGGAGGGTCCTACAATGAGCAGTTCTTC; CDR3aa: CATSDPAGGSYNEQFF
v_gene: TRBV20-1; j_gene: TRBJ1-2; abundance: few; d_gene: .; CDR3nt: TGCAGTGCTAGACCTGTAGGCTATGGCTACACCTTC; CDR3aa: CSARPVGYGYTF
v_gene: TRBV4-2; j_gene: TRBJ2-3; abundance: many; d_gene: .; CDR3nt: TGTGCCAGCAGCCTCGACGGCCCGACAAACATAGATACGCAGTATTTT; CDR3aa: CASSLDGPTNIDTQYF
v_gene: TRBV29-1; j_gene: TRBJ2-2; abundance: many; d_gene: .; CDR3nt: TGCAGCGCCCTCAACACCGGGGAGCTGTTTTTT; CDR3aa: CSALNTGELFF
v_gene: TRBV20-1; j_gene: TRBJ2-1; abundance: many; d_gene: TRBD2; CDR3nt: TGCAGTGCTAGGCGGGAGGACGTGGGTGAGCAGTTCTTC; CDR3aa: CSARREDVGEQFF
v_gene: TRBV7-2; j_gene: TRBJ2-1; abundance: many; d_gene: .; CDR3nt: TGTGCCAGCAGCGCTACTTTTAGCTCCTACAATGAGCAGTTCTTC; CDR3aa: CASSATFSSYNEQFF
v_gene: TRBV20-1; j_gene: TRBJ2-7; abundance: many; d_gene: .; CDR3nt: TGCAGTGCTAGAGATATCGGGATTGGCTACGAGCAGTACTTC; CDR3aa: CSARDIGIGYEQYF
v_gene: TRBV20-1; j_gene: TRBJ2-7; abundance: many; d_gene: .; CDR3nt: TGCAGTGCTAGAGGTCGTAACTCCTACGAGCAGTACTTC; CDR3aa: CSARGRNSYEQYF
v_gene: TRBV30; j_gene: TRBJ2-1; abundance: few; d_gene: TRBD1; CDR3nt: TGTGCCTGGGTCCAGGGGGCCCATGAGCAGTTCTTC; CDR3aa: CAWVQGAHEQFF
v_gene: TRBV29-1; j_gene: TRBJ1-5; abundance: few; d_gene: .; CDR3nt: TGCAGCGTTGAGGGGGAAGGGAATAGCAATCAGCCCCAGCATTTT; CDR3aa: CSVEGEGNSNQPQHF
v_gene: TRBV12-3/TRBV12-4; j_gene: TRBJ2-3; abundance: few; d_gene: .; CDR3nt: TGTGCCACCCAATTCCCGAGCACAGATACGCAGTATTTT; CDR3aa: CATQFPSTDTQYF
v_gene: TRBV20-1; j_gene: TRBJ2-1; abundance: many; d_gene: TRBD2; CDR3nt: TGCAGTGCAGGGACTAGCGCCCATGAGCAGTTCTTC; CDR3aa: CSAGTSAHEQFF
v_gene: TRBV11-2; j_gene: TRBJ2-7; abundance: .; d_gene: .; CDR3nt: TGTGCCAGCAGCTCATTGAACGAGCAGTACTTC; CDR3aa: CASSSLNEQYF
v_gene: TRBV7-6; j_gene: TRBJ2-7; abundance: few; d_gene: .; CDR3nt: TGTGCCAGCAGCTTAGTTCTAGAGGAGCAGTACTTC; CDR3aa: CASSLVLEEQYF
v_gene: TRBV9; j_gene: TRBJ2-4; abundance: many; d_gene: TRBD1; CDR3nt: TGTGCCAGCAGAGCCCGGGACAGGGGGAACATTCAGTACTTC; CDR3aa: CASRARDRGNIQYF
v_gene: TRBV9; j_gene: TRBJ1-1; abundance: many; d_gene: .; CDR3nt: TGTGCCAGCAGCGTAACCCCCCCAGGGGAGGGAGAAAGGGACACTGAAGCTTTCTTT; CDR3aa: CASSVTPPGEGERDTEAFF
v_gene: TRBV7-8; j_gene: TRBJ2-7; abundance: .; d_gene: .; CDR3nt: TGTGCCAGCGGGGACCCAACAAACTCCTACGAGCAGTACTTC; CDR3aa: CASGDPTNSYEQYF
v_gene: TRBV29-1; j_gene: TRBJ2-5; abundance: many; d_gene: .; CDR3nt: TGCAGCGTTGGGCGGAAAGAGACCCAGTACTTC; CDR3aa: CSVGRKETQYF
v_gene: TRBV29-1; j_gene: TRBJ2-5; abundance: few; d_gene: .; CDR3nt: TGCAGCGAAAAGACAGTAAACCAAGAGACCCAGTACTTC; CDR3aa: CSEKTVNQETQYF
v_gene: TRBV29-1; j_gene: TRBJ1-2; abundance: many; d_gene: .; CDR3nt: TGCAGCGCCAGGGAGGGGTATGGCTACACCTTC; CDR3aa: CSAREGYGYTF
v_gene: TRBV7-2; j_gene: TRBJ2-2; abundance: .; d_gene: .; CDR3nt: TGTGCCAGCAGCTTAGGGTCCATGAACACCGGGGAGCTGTTTTTT; CDR3aa: CASSLGSMNTGELFF
v_gene: TRBV5-1; j_gene: TRBJ1-1; abundance: many; d_gene: .; CDR3nt: TGCGCCAGCAGCTTTGGGGGGCCAGGAGGAGGAACTGAAGCTTTCTTT; CDR3aa: CASSFGGPGGGTEAFF
v_gene: TRBV20-1; j_gene: TRBJ2-5; abundance: few; d_gene: .; CDR3nt: TGCAGTGCCCTCCTAGGGACTGCCGGGACCCAGTACTTC; CDR3aa: CSALLGTAGTQYF
v_gene: TRBV7-6; j_gene: TRBJ1-2; abundance: .; d_gene: .; CDR3nt: TGTGCCAGCAGCCCCAGGCCCATGGGGGGCTACACCTTC; CDR3aa: CASSPRPMGGYTF
v_gene: TRBV29-1; j_gene: TRBJ2-7; abundance: few; d_gene: .; CDR3nt: TGCAGCGTAATGACAGCCCGGTTTACCTACGAGCAGTACTTC; CDR3aa: CSVMTARFTYEQYF
v_gene: TRBV5-1; j_gene: TRBJ2-3; abundance: many; d_gene: TRBD1; CDR3nt: TGCGCCAGCAGAATTGACAGGGCCACAGATACGCAGTATTTT; CDR3aa: CASRIDRATDTQYF
v_gene: TRBV7-9; j_gene: TRBJ2-1; abundance: .; d_gene: .; CDR3nt: TGTGCCAGCAGCTTAGTCCAATACAACAATGAGCAGTTCTTC; CDR3aa: CASSLVQYNNEQFF
v_gene: TRBV10-3; j_gene: TRBJ2-7; abundance: many; d_gene: TRBD1; CDR3nt: TGTGCCATCAGGGGGACAGCTGAGTACGAGCAGTACTTC; CDR3aa: CAIRGTAEYEQYF
v_gene: TRBV18; j_gene: TRBJ2-5; abundance: .; d_gene: .; CDR3nt: TGTGCCAGCTCACCACGAACAGCGAACCAAGAGACCCAGTACTTC; CDR3aa: CASSPRTANQETQYF
v_gene: TRBV6-5; j_gene: TRBJ1-3; abundance: few; d_gene: TRBD1; CDR3nt: TGTGCCAGCAGTTACTCGAACAGGGGGCTAGGAAACACCATATATTTT; CDR3aa: CASSYSNRGLGNTIYF
v_gene: TRBV6-5; j_gene: TRBJ2-1; abundance: .; d_gene: TRBD2; CDR3nt: TGTGCCAGCAGTTACCCGCGGGAGGGTAGTGGCCATGAGCAGTTCTTC; CDR3aa: CASSYPREGSGHEQFF
v_gene: TRBV20-1; j_gene: TRBJ2-7; abundance: few; d_gene: TRBD2; CDR3nt: TGTTGCTCCGGACTAGCGGGATCCTACGAGCAGTACTTC; CDR3aa: CCSGLAGSYEQYF
v_gene: TRBV12-3/TRBV12-4; j_gene: TRBJ2-7; abundance: .; d_gene: .; CDR3nt: TGTGCCAGCAGTTTAGCCGGGGAGGAGGACGAGCAGTACTTC; CDR3aa: CASSLAGEEDEQYF
v_gene: TRBV20-1; j_gene: TRBJ1-2; abundance: many; d_gene: TRBD1; CDR3nt: TGCAGTACCGCGGACAGGGCAGCGGGCTACACCTTC; CDR3aa: CSTADRAAGYTF
v_gene: TRBV7-8; j_gene: TRBJ2-1; abundance: many; d_gene: TRBD2; CDR3nt: TGTGCCAGCAGCAAACTAGCGGGAGGCTCCTACAATGAGCAGTTCTTC; CDR3aa: CASSKLAGGSYNEQFF
v_gene: TRBV29-1; j_gene: TRBJ2-2; abundance: many; d_gene: .; CDR3nt: TGCAGCGTTCGAACCTCCTTAGTCGGGGAGCTGTTTTTT; CDR3aa: CSVRTSLVGELFF
v_gene: TRBV20-1; j_gene: TRBJ2-3; abundance: many; d_gene: .; CDR3nt: TGCAGTGCTAGCGGGTCCACAGATACGCAGTATTTT; CDR3aa: CSASGSTDTQYF